The T cell receptor (beta chain) described here comes from a study of cytotoxic CD8 clonotypes in ibrutinib-treated CLL. Study as a whole: The patients comprised some twelve relapsed/refractory and more than 14 treatment-naive cases, roughly 18 IGHV unmutated. The study, taken as a whole, reports: Once treatment began, public clonotypes, which were uncommon, contracted or stayed stable. Circulating CD8+ T-cell counts were tracked by baseline clonality, which exceeded that of age-matched healthy donors.

Trimming at V came to 2 bases and at J to 1 base, leaving 11 bases not matched to a gene. There are 18 residues in the CDR3. Germline lookup yields CDR1 MGHDK and CDR2 SYGVNS. Clones were sequenced by immunoSEQ multiplex PCR, and TCRdb holds only the in-frame ones, with some missing. This repertoire shows 130,000 or so clones, 70% to 80% found once; its top ten account for 25% to 30%. Concerning this clone itself: The antigen is not known.

The V gene is TRBV25-1, the J gene TRBJ2-3, with 8 bases aligning to TRBD2. The clonotype was recovered from a human donor with chronic lymphocytic leukemia. Sample: PBMCs, taken after 12 months of ibrutinib treatment. CDR3 sequence: CASSEGGGGTRRTDTQYF. As DNA, the CDR3 is TGTGCCAGCAGTGAAGGGGGGGGAGGGACTAGGCGCACAGATACGCAGTATTTT.